The 11 T cell receptor beta chains given below trace back to one sample, sequenced in a study of Ad26.COV2.S vaccination and SARS-CoV-2 variants. Measured with immunoSEQ multiplex PCR; TCRdb has only the in-frame clones, and not every one. The table includes about 400,000 clones, around four fifths detected once. Treatment: roughly 18 received Ad26.COV2.S at low or high dose, single or two shots; a few received placebo; per-sample allocation not given. Following the first vaccine or placebo injection, samples were taken on day 63. The source material was peripheral blood, sampled in a trial of Ad26.COV2.S vaccine versus placebo. These receptors originate from a person aged 18-60 years who received the Ad26.COV2.S COVID-19 vaccine or a placebo.

This chain uses TRBV29-1 with TRBJ2-1; the D gene is possibly TRBD2 (7 bases). V lost 8 bases and J 9 bases, leaving 26 bases between the germline ends. The germline V gene has CDR1 SQVTM and CDR2 ANQGSEA. The CDR3 totals 15 residues. The CDR3 nucleotides read TGCAGCTTAGTTTGGGGGGGAACAGGGAATCGTGAGCAGTTCTTC. It specifies CSLVWGGTGNREQFF.

The chain carries TRBV11-2 and TRBJ2-7; no firm D call. The germline gives CDR1 SGHAT, CDR2 FQNNGV. The ends were cut back, 5 bases at V and 0 bases at J, with 14 bases in the middle. The length of the CDR3 is 15 residues. CDR3 in DNA: TGTGCCAGCAGCATGCCTGACACAATCTCCTACGAGCAGTACTTC. It specifies CASSMPDTISYEQYF.

This chain connects TRBV27 to TRBJ1-5; TRBD1 might be the D (5 bases). The ends were cut back, 7 bases at V and 5 bases at J, with 15 bases in the middle. The CDR3 is 14 amino acids. Germline CDR1 is MNHEY and CDR2 is SMNVEV (reference sequence). This CDR3 reads CASKLRGTDQPQHF. CDR3 sequence (DNA): TGTGCCAGCAAATTGAGAGGGACGGATCAGCCCCAGCATTTT.

V is TRBV3-1 (or the pseudogene TRBV3-2) and J is TRBJ1-2; D remains ambiguous. The V gene's germline CDR1 is LGHDT and CDR2 YNNKEL (reference sequence). CDR3 length: 14 amino acids. The ends were cut back, 6 bases at V and 5 bases at J, with 16 bases in the middle. CDR3 nucleotide sequence: TGTGCCAGCAGTCAAAGGCAGGTTAGGTATGGCTACACCTTC. It is translated as CASSQRQVRYGYTF.

This rearrangement joins TRBV19 to TRBJ1-6, with D unresolved. The CDR3 has 15 residues. V lost 2 bases to trimming and J lost 5 bases, with 10 bases between them. Per the germline V gene, CDR1 is LNHDA and CDR2 is SQIVND (reference sequence). This CDR3 is CASSIYRGNNSPLHF. CDR3 DNA sequence: TGTGCCAGTAGTATATATCGCGGCAATAATTCACCCCTCCACTTT.

The CDR3 sequence is CASRRGQNTEAFF. The CDR3 DNA follows: TGTGCCAGCAGACGGGGACAGAACACTGAAGCTTTCTTT. This chain links TRBV12-3 or TRBV12-4 with TRBJ1-1, with D maybe TRBD1 (6 bases). Deletions cut 6 bases from V and 1 base from J, with 9 bases between. CDR3 length: 13 residues.

This clone was seen more than once but under ten times. The chain links TRBV5-1 to TRBJ2-3; D remains ambiguous. The V and J ends lost 2 bases and 1 base respectively, with 8 bases between them. Germline CDR1 and CDR2: SGHRS and YFSETQ. The CDR3 is 14 residues long. The CDR3 DNA reads as TGCGCCAGCAGCTTTGGCGACGGCACAGATACGCAGTATTTT. Translating it yields CASSFGDGTDTQYF.

J is TRBJ2-5 and V is TRBV12-3 or TRBV12-4; D is ambiguous. The CDR3 covers 11 residues. V shed 6 bases and J shed 5 bases, with 7 bases lying between them. CDR3 residues: CASSLMETQYF. The DNA of the CDR3 is TGTGCCAGCAGCTTGATGGAGACCCAGTACTTC.

This chain links TRBV19 with TRBJ2-6; D remains ambiguous. V lost 2 bases to trimming and J lost 0 bases, with 11 bases between them. CDR3 length: 17 amino acids. Germline V gene lookup returns CDR1 LNHDA and CDR2 SQIVND (reference sequence). The CDR3, as DNA: TGTGCCAGTAGTATATACCCTCCTACCTCTGGGGCCAACGTCCTGACTTTC. This codes for CASSIYPPTSGANVLTF. The full variable domain, rest sourced from reference TRBV19 and TRBJ2-6, is DGGITQSPKYLFRKEGQNVTLSCEQNLNHDAMYWYRQDPGQGLRLIYYSQIVNDFQKGDIAEGYSVSREKKESFPLTVTSAQKNPTAFYLCASSIYPPTSGANVLTFGAGSRLTVL.

This chain connects TRBV9 to TRBJ2-2; D call uncertain. Germline CDR1 and CDR2: SGDLS and YYNGEE. This CDR3 contains 16 residues. Between the trimmed V and J ends, which lost 0 bases and 2 bases, there was a span of 11 bases. The DNA of the CDR3 is TGTGCCAGCAGCGTAGAGGCCGGTCCCAACACCGGGGAGCTGTTTTTT. It specifies CASSVEAGPNTGELFF.

The chain combines TRBV9 with TRBJ2-5; possible D gene TRBD2, 7 bases. Germline V gene lookup returns CDR1 SGDLS and CDR2 YYNGEE. V was cut by 3 bases and J by 3 bases, with 15 bases left in between. This CDR3 has 15 residues. CDR3 protein: CASSAHGGREETQYF. The CDR3 DNA sequence: TGTGCCAGCAGCGCCCACGGGGGGCGGGAAGAGACCCAGTACTTC.